The table lists the clone carrying this TCR beta chain with many counts. Read data end 3 residues before the CDR3 end; the end is taken from the germline J gene. The data stem from a study of T cell clonality in common variable immunodeficiency. V lost 2 bases, J lost 3 bases, and 16 bases lay in between. The germline V gene has CDR1 SGHNT and CDR2 YYREEE (reference sequence). The CDR3 length is 16 residues. The table came from immunoSEQ multiplex PCR; TCRdb's copy has only in-frame clones and leaves some out. The profile covers about 60,000 clones, none occurring a single time. The receptor was derived from a person aged 18 to 75 in good health. The sample comprised peripheral blood mononuclear cells. The chain couples TRBV5-4 to TRBJ2-3; D may be TRBD2 (5 bases). CDR3 sequence: CASSFGGSLLTDTQYF. The sequenced part of the CDR3 DNA is TGTGCCAGCAGCTTCGGCGGGTCCCTCTTGACAGATACG. The whole variable domain, remainder taken from reference TRBV5-4 and TRBJ2-3, is ETGVTQSPTHLIKTRGQQVTLRCSSQSGHNTVSWYQQALGQGPQFIFQYYREEENGRGNFPPRFSGLQFPNYSSELNVNALELDDSALYLCASSFGGSLLTDTQYFGPGTRLTVL.